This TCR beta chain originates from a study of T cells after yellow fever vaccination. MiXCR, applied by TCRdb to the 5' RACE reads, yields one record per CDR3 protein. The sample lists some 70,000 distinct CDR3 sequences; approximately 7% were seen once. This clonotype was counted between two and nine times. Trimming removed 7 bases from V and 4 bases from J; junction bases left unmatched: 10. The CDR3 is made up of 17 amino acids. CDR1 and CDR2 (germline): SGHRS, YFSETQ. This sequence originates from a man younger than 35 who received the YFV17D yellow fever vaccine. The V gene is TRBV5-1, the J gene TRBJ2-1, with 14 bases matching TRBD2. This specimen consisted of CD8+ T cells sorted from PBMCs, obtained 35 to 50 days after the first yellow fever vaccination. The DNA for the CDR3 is TGCGCCAGCGTTCCCGGGACTAGCGGGGGTGTTTACAATGAGCAGTTCTTC. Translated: CASVPGTSGGVYNEQFF.